The rows below give T cell receptor beta chains drawn from one sample of a study of blood T cell repertoires in COVID-19. The method was immunoSEQ multiplex PCR; TCRdb's version includes in-frame clones alone and lacks a portion of them. The repertoire holds 100,000 to 150,000 clones, approximately 74% seen once, with 6% in the top ten. The specimen sequenced was peripheral blood. The receptors were sampled from a man at least 80 years old with COVID-19, enrolled during active disease. Each CDR3 is given with its conserved first and last residue. A D gene is named only where the DNA matches it firmly. Expanded clones get a size class; other rows say once, few or many, or leave the size out.

d_gene: TRBD1; j_gene: TRBJ1-1; v_gene: TRBV13; abundance: -; CDR3aa: CASSLRDSEAFF; CDR3nt: TGTGCCAGCAGCCTCCGGGACAGCGAAGCTTTCTTT
d_gene: -; j_gene: TRBJ1-4; v_gene: TRBV9; abundance: -; CDR3aa: CASSVTGTRNEKLFF; CDR3nt: TGTGCCAGCAGCGTCACCGGGACAAGGAATGAAAAACTGTTTTTT
d_gene: TRBD1; j_gene: TRBJ1-2; v_gene: TRBV4-1; abundance: -; CDR3aa: CASSQEGRGSDGYTF; CDR3nt: TGCGCCAGCAGCCAAGAAGGCAGGGGGTCCGATGGCTACACCTTC
d_gene: TRBD2; j_gene: TRBJ2-5; v_gene: TRBV7-9; abundance: -; CDR3aa: CASSSLAGRETQYF; CDR3nt: TGTGCCAGCAGCTCACTAGCGGGTAGGGAGACCCAGTACTTC
d_gene: TRBD2; j_gene: TRBJ2-7; v_gene: TRBV28; abundance: -; CDR3aa: CASSLNVAGPLEQYF; CDR3nt: TGTGCCAGCAGTTTAAATGTAGCGGGACCTTTGGAGCAGTACTTC
d_gene: TRBD2; j_gene: TRBJ2-3; v_gene: TRBV7-3; abundance: -; CDR3aa: CASSLPTSGTDTQYF; CDR3nt: TGTGCCAGCAGCTTACCGACTAGCGGCACAGATACGCAGTATTTT
d_gene: TRBD2; j_gene: TRBJ2-5; v_gene: TRBV28; abundance: -; CDR3aa: CASGGSGRETQYF; CDR3nt: TGTGCCAGCGGTGGTAGCGGGAGAGAGACCCAGTACTTC
d_gene: TRBD2; j_gene: TRBJ2-1; v_gene: TRBV18; abundance: -; CDR3aa: CASSPQAGSDNEQFF; CDR3nt: TGTGCCAGCTCACCGCAAGCGGGGTCGGACAATGAGCAGTTCTTC
d_gene: TRBD1; j_gene: TRBJ1-2; v_gene: TRBV5-1; abundance: -; CDR3aa: CASSPRQGTGYGYTF; CDR3nt: TGCGCCAGCAGCCCTAGACAGGGGACGGGCTATGGCTACACCTTC
d_gene: TRBD1; j_gene: TRBJ1-1; v_gene: TRBV6-5; abundance: -; CDR3aa: CASSLKGADTEAFF; CDR3nt: TGTGCCAGCAGTCTCAAGGGGGCGGACACTGAAGCTTTCTTT
d_gene: TRBD2; j_gene: TRBJ2-7; v_gene: TRBV4-3; abundance: -; CDR3aa: CASSRSIAGASYEQYF; CDR3nt: TGCGCCAGCAGCCGGTCGATAGCGGGCGCCTCCTACGAGCAGTACTTC
d_gene: -; j_gene: TRBJ1-1; v_gene: TRBV11-2; abundance: -; CDR3aa: CASSWTAGEAFF; CDR3nt: TGTGCCAGCAGCTGGACAGCAGGTGAAGCTTTCTTT
d_gene: -; j_gene: TRBJ2-1; v_gene: TRBV28; abundance: many; CDR3aa: CASSVGLKAYNEQFF; CDR3nt: TGTGCCAGCAGTGTAGGACTAAAAGCCTACAATGAGCAGTTCTTC
d_gene: -; j_gene: TRBJ1-1; v_gene: TRBV25-1; abundance: few; CDR3aa: CASSDGGRNTEAFF; CDR3nt: TGTGCCAGCAGTGACGGGGGGAGAAACACTGAAGCTTTCTTT
d_gene: TRBD1; j_gene: TRBJ1-5; v_gene: TRBV15; abundance: once; CDR3aa: CATSRAPPRTGWSNQPQHF; CDR3nt: TGTGCCACCAGCAGAGCCCCCCCCCGGACAGGGTGGAGCAATCAGCCCCAGCATTTT
d_gene: -; j_gene: TRBJ1-4; v_gene: TRBV6-1; abundance: -; CDR3aa: CASSDGGSNEKLFF; CDR3nt: TGTGCCAGCAGTGACGGGGGGAGTAATGAAAAACTGTTTTTT
d_gene: -; j_gene: TRBJ2-5; v_gene: TRBV3-1/TRBV3-2; abundance: -; CDR3aa: CASSQRQETQYF; CDR3nt: TGTGCCAGCAGCCAACGCCAGGAGACCCAGTACTTC
d_gene: -; j_gene: TRBJ1-6; v_gene: TRBV28; abundance: -; CDR3aa: CASSLRGTASYNSPLHF; CDR3nt: TGTGCCAGCAGTTTAAGGGGGACCGCATCCTATAATTCACCCCTCCACTTT
d_gene: -; j_gene: TRBJ1-1; v_gene: TRBV7-9; abundance: -; CDR3aa: CASSLEANTEAFF; CDR3nt: TGTGCCAGCAGCTTAGAAGCGAACACTGAAGCTTTCTTT
d_gene: -; j_gene: TRBJ2-5; v_gene: TRBV6-5; abundance: -; CDR3aa: CASSRAWTDSETQYF; CDR3nt: TGTGCCAGCAGTAGGGCTTGGACTGACTCCGAGACCCAGTACTTC
d_gene: -; j_gene: TRBJ2-5; v_gene: TRBV3-1/TRBV3-2; abundance: few; CDR3aa: CASSQGGTQYF; CDR3nt: TGTGCCAGCAGCCAAGGCGGGACCCAGTACTTC
d_gene: TRBD1; j_gene: TRBJ1-6; v_gene: TRBV7-9; abundance: many; CDR3aa: CASSTGTGVNSPLHF; CDR3nt: TGTGCCAGCAGCACCGGGACAGGGGTGAATTCACCCCTCCACTTT
d_gene: -; j_gene: TRBJ2-5; v_gene: TRBV6-5; abundance: -; CDR3aa: CATRPPAGTQYF; CDR3nt: TGTGCCACCCGCCCGCCTGCGGGGACCCAGTACTTC
d_gene: -; j_gene: TRBJ1-2; v_gene: TRBV2; abundance: -; CDR3aa: CASSEVSGYGYTF; CDR3nt: TGTGCCAGCAGTGAAGTCAGCGGCTATGGCTACACCTTC
d_gene: TRBD1; j_gene: TRBJ2-3; v_gene: TRBV5-1; abundance: -; CDR3aa: CASSLEGGLSTDTQYF; CDR3nt: TGCGCCAGCAGCTTGGAAGGGGGCCTAAGCACAGATACGCAGTATTTT
d_gene: -; j_gene: TRBJ1-2; v_gene: TRBV7-9; abundance: -; CDR3aa: CASSSNGPSGGYTF; CDR3nt: TGTGCCAGCAGCTCAAACGGGCCCTCGGGGGGCTACACCTTC
d_gene: TRBD2; j_gene: TRBJ2-7; v_gene: TRBV11-3; abundance: -; CDR3aa: CASTVPGLARFEQYF; CDR3nt: TGTGCCAGCACCGTGCCGGGACTAGCGCGCTTCGAGCAGTACTTC
d_gene: TRBD1; j_gene: TRBJ2-7; v_gene: TRBV6-5; abundance: -; CDR3aa: CASLQRGTGGHEQYF; CDR3nt: TGTGCCAGCCTACAAAGGGGGACAGGGGGCCACGAGCAGTACTTC
d_gene: -; j_gene: TRBJ2-4; v_gene: TRBV28; abundance: -; CDR3aa: CASSNRRGRARIAKNIQYF; CDR3nt: TGTGCCAGCAGCAACCGCCGGGGTCGGGCTAGAATAGCCAAAAACATTCAGTACTTC
d_gene: -; j_gene: TRBJ2-1; v_gene: TRBV9; abundance: -; CDR3aa: CASSVAEKIREQFF; CDR3nt: TGTGCCAGCAGCGTAGCAGAGAAGATCAGGGAGCAGTTCTTC
d_gene: -; j_gene: TRBJ2-7; v_gene: TRBV5-1; abundance: -; CDR3aa: CASSPLPGNYGEQYF; CDR3nt: TGCGCCAGCAGCCCCCTCCCAGGGAACTATGGTGAGCAGTACTTC
d_gene: TRBD1; j_gene: TRBJ1-2; v_gene: TRBV9; abundance: few; CDR3aa: CASSVRDDGTGWAYGYTF; CDR3nt: TGTGCCAGCAGCGTCCGGGACGACGGGACAGGGTGGGCCTATGGCTACACCTTC
d_gene: -; j_gene: TRBJ2-5; v_gene: TRBV7-7; abundance: -; CDR3aa: CASSFAPGETQYF; CDR3nt: TGTGCTAGCAGCTTCGCGCCAGGGGAGACCCAGTACTTC
d_gene: TRBD1; j_gene: TRBJ2-5; v_gene: TRBV6-5; abundance: -; CDR3aa: CASSYTPGTGKETQYF; CDR3nt: TGTGCCAGCAGTTACACCCCTGGGACAGGGAAAGAGACCCAGTACTTC
d_gene: -; j_gene: TRBJ1-5; v_gene: TRBV7-2; abundance: -; CDR3aa: CASREGNQPQHF; CDR3nt: TGTGCCAGCCGGGAGGGCAATCAGCCCCAGCATTTT
d_gene: TRBD1; j_gene: TRBJ2-7; v_gene: TRBV6-2/TRBV6-3; abundance: -; CDR3aa: CASSYPDRGPTTYEQYF; CDR3nt: TGTGCCAGCAGTTATCCCGACAGGGGGCCTACAACCTACGAGCAGTACTTC
d_gene: -; j_gene: TRBJ1-1; v_gene: TRBV5-1; abundance: -; CDR3aa: CASSSLGGNTEAFF; CDR3nt: TGCGCCAGCAGTTCATTAGGAGGGAACACTGAAGCTTTCTTT
d_gene: -; j_gene: TRBJ1-5; v_gene: TRBV19; abundance: -; CDR3aa: CASSIDRDINNQPQHF; CDR3nt: TGTGCCAGTAGTATAGATCGGGACATAAACAATCAGCCCCAGCATTTT
d_gene: TRBD1; j_gene: TRBJ2-5; v_gene: TRBV20-1; abundance: -; CDR3aa: CSASRHGQGTETQYF; CDR3nt: TGCAGTGCTAGTCGGCACGGACAGGGGACAGAGACCCAGTACTTC
d_gene: TRBD1; j_gene: TRBJ1-2; v_gene: TRBV4-3; abundance: -; CDR3aa: CASSRTRTGSGYTF; CDR3nt: TGCGCCAGCAGCCGCACCCGGACAGGGAGTGGCTACACCTTC
d_gene: -; j_gene: TRBJ2-5; v_gene: TRBV12-3/TRBV12-4; abundance: -; CDR3aa: CASSLSGTQYF; CDR3nt: TGTGCCAGCAGTCTTTCGGGGACCCAGTACTTC
d_gene: -; j_gene: TRBJ2-1; v_gene: TRBV19; abundance: -; CDR3aa: CASSPLGQVRPNEQFF; CDR3nt: TGTGCCAGTAGTCCGCTCGGCCAAGTGAGGCCCAATGAGCAGTTCTTC
d_gene: -; j_gene: TRBJ2-2; v_gene: TRBV4-2; abundance: few; CDR3aa: CASSPRQTRAGELFF; CDR3nt: TGTGCCAGCAGCCCGCGACAGACTAGGGCCGGGGAGCTGTTTTTT
d_gene: TRBD2; j_gene: TRBJ2-7; v_gene: TRBV5-1; abundance: -; CDR3aa: CASSSGGVGREQYF; CDR3nt: TGCGCCAGCAGCTCAGGAGGTGTCGGGAGGGAGCAGTACTTC
d_gene: -; j_gene: TRBJ1-2; v_gene: TRBV27; abundance: few; CDR3aa: CASSPSGLRPGYGYTF; CDR3nt: TGTGCCAGCAGTCCATCGGGTCTCCGGCCTGGGTATGGCTACACCTTC
d_gene: -; j_gene: TRBJ2-7; v_gene: TRBV5-1; abundance: -; CDR3aa: CASSFGLGSYEQYF; CDR3nt: TGCGCCAGCAGCTTTGGTCTAGGTTCCTACGAGCAGTACTTC
d_gene: -; j_gene: TRBJ2-1; v_gene: TRBV7-2; abundance: -; CDR3aa: CASSFVQREQFF; CDR3nt: TGTGCCAGCAGCTTTGTTCAGAGGGAGCAGTTCTTC
d_gene: -; j_gene: TRBJ1-5; v_gene: TRBV2; abundance: -; CDR3aa: CASTEKTVFSNQPQHF; CDR3nt: TGTGCCAGCACCGAGAAGACAGTGTTTAGCAATCAGCCCCAGCATTTT
d_gene: -; j_gene: TRBJ1-3; v_gene: TRBV5-6; abundance: -; CDR3aa: CASSLTVRATGGNTIYF; CDR3nt: TGTGCCAGCAGCCTGACCGTGAGGGCAACGGGGGGAAACACCATATATTTT
d_gene: TRBD2; j_gene: TRBJ2-1; v_gene: TRBV27; abundance: few; CDR3aa: CASSLEASGTYNEQFF; CDR3nt: TGTGCCAGCAGTTTAGAGGCTAGCGGAACATACAATGAGCAGTTCTTC